These T cell receptor beta chains were read from a single sample in a study of T cell responses to AZD1222 COVID-19 vaccine. Clones were read by immunoSEQ multiplex PCR, and TCRdb kept only the in-frame ones, dropping some. The table has roughly 70,000 clones, roughly 82% seen once. The sample consisted of peripheral blood, taken on day 0 of AZD1222 vaccination. The source is an adult in good health. The CDR3 runs from the conserved cysteine through the conserved F or W. The D gene is left open where the match is weak. Part of the rows lack a size; the others show once, few, many or a class for expanded clones.

D gene: -
V gene: TRBV5-6
J gene: TRBJ2-7
clone size: -
CDR3 DNA: TGTGCCAGCAGCTATCTTGAGGGGGAGAAGCAGTACTTC
CDR3 protein: CASSYLEGEKQYF

D gene: -
V gene: TRBV25-1
J gene: TRBJ1-2
clone size: -
CDR3 DNA: TGTGCCAGCAGTGAATATCACGAGGGGGACTATGGCTACACCTTC
CDR3 protein: CASSEYHEGDYGYTF

D gene: -
V gene: TRBV12-5
J gene: TRBJ1-1
clone size: -
CDR3 DNA: TGTGCTAGTGGTTTGGGCCGTCCGATAGGGAGGAACACTGAAGCTTTCTTT
CDR3 protein: CASGLGRPIGRNTEAFF

D gene: -
V gene: TRBV6-5
J gene: TRBJ2-3
clone size: -
CDR3 DNA: TGTGCCAGCAGGAGACAGTCCACAGATACGCAGTATTTT
CDR3 protein: CASRRQSTDTQYF

D gene: TRBD1
V gene: TRBV3-1/TRBV3-2
J gene: TRBJ1-6
clone size: -
CDR3 DNA: TGTGCCAGCAGCAGACAGGGAGCGGGTTCACCCCTCCACTTT
CDR3 protein: CASSRQGAGSPLHF

D gene: -
V gene: TRBV5-1
J gene: TRBJ1-2
clone size: -
CDR3 DNA: TGCGCCAGCAGCTTGGAAACTCTGACAGGAGACTATGGCTACACCTTC
CDR3 protein: CASSLETLTGDYGYTF

D gene: TRBD1
V gene: TRBV19
J gene: TRBJ1-2
clone size: -
CDR3 DNA: TGTGCCAGTAGTCCCGGACAGGAGTATGGCTACACCTTC
CDR3 protein: CASSPGQEYGYTF

D gene: -
V gene: TRBV9
J gene: TRBJ2-1
clone size: -
CDR3 DNA: TGTGCCAGCAGCCCCCAATCGGGAAGTAATGAGCAGTTCTTC
CDR3 protein: CASSPQSGSNEQFF

D gene: -
V gene: TRBV27
J gene: TRBJ2-7
clone size: -
CDR3 DNA: TGTGCCAGCAGTCCCATAGGTGAAGAGCAGTACTTC
CDR3 protein: CASSPIGEEQYF

D gene: -
V gene: TRBV10-3
J gene: TRBJ1-2
clone size: -
CDR3 DNA: TGTGCCATCACCAGTAGTGGTGGCTACACCTTC
CDR3 protein: CAITSSGGYTF

D gene: TRBD1
V gene: TRBV19
J gene: TRBJ2-7
clone size: once
CDR3 DNA: TGTGCCAGCGGGGGACAGGGTACCTACGAGCAGTACTTC
CDR3 protein: CASGGQGTYEQYF

D gene: TRBD1
V gene: TRBV19
J gene: TRBJ1-1
clone size: -
CDR3 DNA: TGTGCCAGTAGTATCAACAGGGGACGGGCAACTGAAGCTTTCTTT
CDR3 protein: CASSINRGRATEAFF

D gene: -
V gene: TRBV7-8
J gene: TRBJ1-3
clone size: -
CDR3 DNA: TGTGCCAGCAGTCGAACCCAGATCGGCACCTCCGGCGGCACTGGAAACACCATATATTTT
CDR3 protein: CASSRTQIGTSGGTGNTIYF

D gene: -
V gene: TRBV6-1
J gene: TRBJ1-1
clone size: once
CDR3 DNA: TGTGCCACCCTCCCTGGGGGGTTAAACACTGAAGCTTTCTTT
CDR3 protein: CATLPGGLNTEAFF

D gene: -
V gene: TRBV6-1
J gene: TRBJ1-2
clone size: -
CDR3 DNA: TGTGCCAGCAGTGAAGCACCCTCGGGCGGCTATGGCTACACCTTC
CDR3 protein: CASSEAPSGGYGYTF

D gene: TRBD2
V gene: TRBV27
J gene: TRBJ2-3
clone size: few
CDR3 DNA: TGTGCCAGCAGTTCGTCTCCGGGACTAGGAGCAGATACGCAGTATTTT
CDR3 protein: CASSSSPGLGADTQYF

D gene: -
V gene: TRBV19
J gene: TRBJ1-6
clone size: -
CDR3 DNA: TGTGCCAGTAGTGGGGCAGTCAATTCACCCCTCCACTTT
CDR3 protein: CASSGAVNSPLHF

D gene: TRBD2
V gene: TRBV7-3
J gene: TRBJ2-1
clone size: -
CDR3 DNA: TGTGCCAGCAGCTTAGGGTATAGCGGGGGTAATGAGCAGTTCTTC
CDR3 protein: CASSLGYSGGNEQFF

D gene: TRBD1
V gene: TRBV3-1/TRBV3-2
J gene: TRBJ1-2
clone size: -
CDR3 DNA: TGTGCCAGCAGGGGACAGTCCTATGGCTACACCTTC
CDR3 protein: CASRGQSYGYTF

D gene: -
V gene: TRBV24-1
J gene: TRBJ2-3
clone size: -
CDR3 DNA: TGTGCCACCAGTGATAGGCAGGCCACAGCCACAGATACGCAGTATTTT
CDR3 protein: CATSDRQATATDTQYF

D gene: -
V gene: TRBV7-9
J gene: TRBJ1-4
clone size: -
CDR3 DNA: TGTGCCAGCAGCTTAGATAATGAAAAACTGTTTTTT
CDR3 protein: CASSLDNEKLFF

D gene: -
V gene: TRBV5-1
J gene: TRBJ1-2
clone size: -
CDR3 DNA: TGCGCCAGCAGCTTGGAAGGGAACTATGGCTACACCTTC
CDR3 protein: CASSLEGNYGYTF

D gene: TRBD2
V gene: TRBV11-2
J gene: TRBJ2-5
clone size: -
CDR3 DNA: TGTGCCAGCAGCTTAGAACCCCTTCAGCGGGGGGGTGGAGAGACCCAGTACTTC
CDR3 protein: CASSLEPLQRGGGETQYF

D gene: -
V gene: TRBV2
J gene: TRBJ1-5
clone size: once
CDR3 DNA: TGTGCCAGCAGTGAAGGGTTGGCTTTTCAGCCCCAGCATTTT
CDR3 protein: CASSEGLAFQPQHF

D gene: -
V gene: TRBV4-1
J gene: TRBJ2-2
clone size: -
CDR3 DNA: TGCGCCAGCAGCCTCAACACCGGGGAGCTGTTTTTT
CDR3 protein: CASSLNTGELFF

D gene: -
V gene: TRBV7-3
J gene: TRBJ2-1
clone size: -
CDR3 DNA: TGTGCCAGCAGCTTAAGAGACCTCCCCTACAATGAGCAGTTCTTC
CDR3 protein: CASSLRDLPYNEQFF

D gene: -
V gene: TRBV15
J gene: TRBJ1-5
clone size: -
CDR3 DNA: TGTGCCACCAGCAGAGAATTGTCGGTAGGGCCCAATCAGCCCCAGCATTTT
CDR3 protein: CATSRELSVGPNQPQHF

D gene: TRBD1
V gene: TRBV2
J gene: TRBJ1-3
clone size: -
CDR3 DNA: TGTGCCAGCAGTTGGCGCGGGACAGTTGGAAACACCATATATTTT
CDR3 protein: CASSWRGTVGNTIYF

D gene: -
V gene: TRBV29-1
J gene: TRBJ2-3
clone size: -
CDR3 DNA: TGCAGCGTTGAACGGCAGAACACAGATACGCAGTATTTT
CDR3 protein: CSVERQNTDTQYF

D gene: -
V gene: TRBV7-6
J gene: TRBJ1-3
clone size: -
CDR3 DNA: TGTGCCACGAGGGGCAGCCCTGGAAACACCATATATTTT
CDR3 protein: CATRGSPGNTIYF

D gene: -
V gene: TRBV18
J gene: TRBJ2-2
clone size: -
CDR3 DNA: TGTGCCAGCTCACCATTTCTCAACACCGGGGAGCTGTTTTTT
CDR3 protein: CASSPFLNTGELFF

D gene: -
V gene: TRBV18
J gene: TRBJ2-7
clone size: once
CDR3 DNA: TGTGCCAGCTCACTCCGACAGGAACCCTCCTACGAGCAGTACTTC
CDR3 protein: CASSLRQEPSYEQYF

D gene: TRBD1
V gene: TRBV5-1
J gene: TRBJ1-4
clone size: -
CDR3 DNA: TGCGCCAGCAGCTTGAATCCGGGACAGACTGGTGAAAAACTGTTTTTT
CDR3 protein: CASSLNPGQTGEKLFF

D gene: TRBD2
V gene: TRBV19
J gene: TRBJ2-3
clone size: -
CDR3 DNA: TGTGCCAGTAGTTCTGTGACTAGCGGGGGGGCTTATACGCAGTATTTT
CDR3 protein: CASSSVTSGGAYTQYF

D gene: -
V gene: TRBV6-5
J gene: TRBJ1-5
clone size: -
CDR3 DNA: TGTGCCAGCAGTAAGGGATATAGCAATCAGCCCCAGCATTTT
CDR3 protein: CASSKGYSNQPQHF

D gene: TRBD2
V gene: TRBV30
J gene: TRBJ2-3
clone size: -
CDR3 DNA: TGTGCCTGGGGCACTAGCGGGGGGACTAGCACAGATACGCAGTATTTT
CDR3 protein: CAWGTSGGTSTDTQYF

D gene: -
V gene: TRBV11-3
J gene: TRBJ2-1
clone size: once
CDR3 DNA: TGTGCCAGCAGCCTTCCCTCCTACAATGAGCAGTTCTTC
CDR3 protein: CASSLPSYNEQFF

D gene: TRBD1
V gene: TRBV25-1
J gene: TRBJ2-3
clone size: -
CDR3 DNA: TGTGCCAGCAGTGAATTGGGACAGGGGGGGGTCACAGATACGCAGTATTTT
CDR3 protein: CASSELGQGGVTDTQYF

D gene: TRBD1
V gene: TRBV29-1
J gene: TRBJ1-3
clone size: -
CDR3 DNA: TGCAGCGTTGACGACAGGGCCACCATATATTTT
CDR3 protein: CSVDDRATIYF

D gene: -
V gene: TRBV7-8
J gene: TRBJ2-1
clone size: -
CDR3 DNA: TGTGCCAGCAGCTTAGCCAATGAGCAGTTCTTC
CDR3 protein: CASSLANEQFF

D gene: TRBD2
V gene: TRBV15
J gene: TRBJ2-7
clone size: -
CDR3 DNA: TGTGCCACCAGCAGAGGGGGAGGGAGGACTTACGAGCAGTACTTC
CDR3 protein: CATSRGGGRTYEQYF